These 8 T cell receptor beta chains share one sample of origin, sequenced in a study of T cell responses to AZD1222 COVID-19 vaccine. Profiled with immunoSEQ multiplex PCR; TCRdb holds only in-frame clones, not every one. The sample gives 15,000 to 20,000 clones, approximately 80% of which show up once; approximately 22% is in the top ten. Source: peripheral blood, taken 28 days after the second AZD1222 dose. These receptors were taken from an adult who received the AZD1222 COVID-19 vaccine.

The CDR3 bases are TGTGCCAGCAGCCTAAGTCGGGAGATCTCTGGAAACACCATATATTTT. Protein: CASSLSREISGNTIYF. The V and J genes are TRBV4-2 and TRBJ1-3; D is unclear. The CDR3 spans 16 residues. Looked up from germline, CDR1 is LGHNA and CDR2 is YNFKEQ. V was cut by 4 bases and J by 0 bases, with 13 bases left in between.

V gene TRBV7-9 combines with J gene TRBJ2-7; the D gene is possibly TRBD1 (6 bases). The V end lost 4 bases, the J end lost 4 bases, and 17 bases lay between the germline ends. Germline loops: CDR1 SEHNR, CDR2 FQNEAQ (reference sequence). The length of the CDR3 is 15 residues. The CDR3 DNA sequence: TGTGCCAGCAGCTCGGAGCTTACACAGGGATACGAGCAGTACTTC. This codes for CASSSELTQGYEQYF. The full variable domain, in which reference TRBV7-9 and TRBJ2-7 provide the parts outside the CDR3, is DTGVSQNPRHKITKRGQNVTFRCDPISEHNRLYWYRQTLGQGPEFLTYFQNEAQLEKSRLLSDRFSAERPKGSFSTLEIQRTEQGDSAMYLCASSSELTQGYEQYFGPGTRLTVT.

This chain connects TRBV5-1 to TRBJ2-1; the match to TRBD2 covers 7 bases. The CDR3 consists of 15 residues. The germline V gene encodes CDR1 SGHRS and CDR2 YFSETQ. V shed 1 base, J shed 3 bases, and the junction held 4 bases outside the gene matches. For the CDR3, the DNA is TGCGCCAGCAGCTTGATCAGCGGGGTCTACAATGAGCAGTTCTTC. It encodes CASSLISGVYNEQFF. Supplemented by reference TRBV5-1 and TRBJ2-1, the full variable domain reads KAGVTQTPRYLIKTRGQQVTLSCSPISGHRSVSWYQQTPGQGLQFLFEYFSETQRNKGNFPGRFSGRQFSNSRSEMNVSTLELGDSALYLCASSLISGVYNEQFFGPGTRLTVL.

This rearrangement joins TRBV7-5 to TRBJ2-5; the table's TRBD1 call for D was not verified on the DNA. TRBV7-5 is tagged as a pseudogene. CDR3 length: 16 residues. CDR3 in amino acids: CVRNTSGTGLTETQYF. CDR3 DNA: TGTGTCAGAAACACCTCCGGGACAGGGTTAACGGAGACCCAGTACTTC.

The rearrangement joins TRBV29-1 to TRBJ1-4, with a possible D match to TRBD1 (5 bases). Germline-derived CDR1 and CDR2 are SQVTM and ANQGSEA. The CDR3 runs 14 residues. V shed 1 base and J shed 8 bases, with 14 bases lying between them. The CDR3 region is CSVEARGGGEKLFF. CDR3 in DNA: TGCAGCGTTGAAGCCCGGGGCGGAGGGGAAAAACTGTTTTTT.

The chain links TRBV5-1 to TRBJ2-7; D gene ambiguous. The CDR3 loop spans 14 amino acids. The germline CDR1 and CDR2 sequences are SGHRS and YFSETQ. V shed 0 bases and J shed 2 bases, with 9 bases lying between them. The CDR3 DNA reads TGCGCCAGCAGCTTGGAGTGGGTAACCTACGAGCAGTACTTC. Translation gives CASSLEWVTYEQYF.

This chain joins TRBV6-5 and TRBJ2-7; 7 bases line up with TRBD1. V dropped 0 bases and J dropped 2; count of bases not matched to a gene: 4. Germline V lookup: CDR1 MNHEY, CDR2 SVGAGI. The CDR3 sequence is 15 residues long. CDR3 sequence (DNA): TGTGCCAGCAGTTACTCCGGACAGGACGCCTACGAGCAGTACTTC. Residues: CASSYSGQDAYEQYF.

V usage is TRBV4-2 and J usage is TRBJ1-1; D perhaps matches TRBD1 (5 bases). V lost 0 bases to trimming and J lost 4 bases, with 12 bases between them. Germline values: CDR1 LGHNA, CDR2 YNFKEQ. The CDR3 has 15 amino acids. The DNA of the CDR3 is TGTGCCAGCAGCCAAGATCGTTCAGGGAGCACTGAAGCTTTCTTT. This encodes CASSQDRSGSTEAFF.